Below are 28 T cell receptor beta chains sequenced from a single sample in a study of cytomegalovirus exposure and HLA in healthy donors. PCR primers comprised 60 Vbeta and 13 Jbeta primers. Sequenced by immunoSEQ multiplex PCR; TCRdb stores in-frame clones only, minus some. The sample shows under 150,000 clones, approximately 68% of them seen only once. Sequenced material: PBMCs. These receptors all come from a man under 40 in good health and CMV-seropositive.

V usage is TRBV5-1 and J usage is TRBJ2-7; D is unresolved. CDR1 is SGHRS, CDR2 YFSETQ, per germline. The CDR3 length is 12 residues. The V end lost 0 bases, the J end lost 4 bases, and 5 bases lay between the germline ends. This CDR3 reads CASSLVEYEQYF. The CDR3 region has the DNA TGCGCCAGCAGCTTGGTTGAGTACGAGCAGTACTTC.

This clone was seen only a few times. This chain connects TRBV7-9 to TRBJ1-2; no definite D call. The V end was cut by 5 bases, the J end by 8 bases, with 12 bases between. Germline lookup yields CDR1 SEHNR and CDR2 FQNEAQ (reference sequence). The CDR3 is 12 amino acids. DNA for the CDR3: TGTGCCAGCAGCCGCGGCCCCCGAGGCTACACCTTC. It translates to CASSRGPRGYTF.

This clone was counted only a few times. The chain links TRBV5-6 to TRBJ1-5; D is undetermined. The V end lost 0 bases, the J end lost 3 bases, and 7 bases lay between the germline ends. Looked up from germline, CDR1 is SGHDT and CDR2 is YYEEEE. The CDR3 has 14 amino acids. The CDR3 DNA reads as TGTGCCAGCAGCTTGGTAACAGTCAATCAGCCCCAGCATTTT. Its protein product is CASSLVTVNQPQHF.

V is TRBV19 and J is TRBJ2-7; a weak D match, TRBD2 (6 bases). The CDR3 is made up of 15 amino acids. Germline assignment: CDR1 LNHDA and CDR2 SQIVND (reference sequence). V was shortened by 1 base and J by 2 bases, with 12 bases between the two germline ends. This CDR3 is CASSIAGPGAYEQYF. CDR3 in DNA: TGTGCCAGTAGTATAGCCGGCCCGGGGGCCTACGAGCAGTACTTC. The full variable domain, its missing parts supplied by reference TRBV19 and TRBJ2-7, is DGGITQSPKYLFRKEGQNVTLSCEQNLNHDAMYWYRQDPGQGLRLIYYSQIVNDFQKGDIAEGYSVSREKKESFPLTVTSAQKNPTAFYLCASSIAGPGAYEQYFGPGTRLTVT.

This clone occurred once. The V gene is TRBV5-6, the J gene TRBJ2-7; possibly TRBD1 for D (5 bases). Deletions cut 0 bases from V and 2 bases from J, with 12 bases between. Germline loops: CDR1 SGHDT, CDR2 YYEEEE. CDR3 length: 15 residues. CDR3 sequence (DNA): TGTGCCAGCAGCTTGGGTTTCAGGGCTGCCTACGAGCAGTACTTC. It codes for CASSLGFRAAYEQYF.

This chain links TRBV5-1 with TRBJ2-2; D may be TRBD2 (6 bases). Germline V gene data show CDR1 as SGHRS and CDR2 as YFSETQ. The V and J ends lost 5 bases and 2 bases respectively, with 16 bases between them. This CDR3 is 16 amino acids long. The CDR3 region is CASRGGASVNTGELFF. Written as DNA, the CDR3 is TGCGCCAGCAGGGGGGGAGCGTCAGTTAACACCGGGGAGCTGTTTTTT.

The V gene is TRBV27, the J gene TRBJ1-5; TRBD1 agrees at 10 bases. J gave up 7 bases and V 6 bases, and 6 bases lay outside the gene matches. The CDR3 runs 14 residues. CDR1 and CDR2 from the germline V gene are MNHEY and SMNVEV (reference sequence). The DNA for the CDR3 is TGTGCCAGCAGACTAGGGACAGGGGCGCAGCCCCAGCATTTT. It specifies CASRLGTGAQPQHF.

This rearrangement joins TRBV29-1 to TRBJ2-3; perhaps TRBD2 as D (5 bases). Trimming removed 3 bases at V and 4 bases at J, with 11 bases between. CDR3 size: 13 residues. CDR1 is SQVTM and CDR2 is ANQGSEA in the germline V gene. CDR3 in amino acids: CSVEGSSADTQYF. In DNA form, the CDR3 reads TGCAGCGTTGAGGGGAGTTCCGCAGATACGCAGTATTTT.

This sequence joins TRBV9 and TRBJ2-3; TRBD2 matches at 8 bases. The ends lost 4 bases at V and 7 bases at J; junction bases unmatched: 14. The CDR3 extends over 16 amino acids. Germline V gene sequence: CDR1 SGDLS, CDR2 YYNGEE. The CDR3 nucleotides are TGTGCCAGCAGCAAACATATTAGCGGGAACGGGAATACGCAGTATTTT. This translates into CASSKHISGNGNTQYF.

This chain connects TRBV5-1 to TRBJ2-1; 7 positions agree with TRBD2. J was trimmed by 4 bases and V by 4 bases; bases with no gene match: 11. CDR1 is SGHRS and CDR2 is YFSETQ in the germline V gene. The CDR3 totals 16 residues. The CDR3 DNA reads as TGCGCCAGCAGCATATATACTAGCGCTCTTTACAATGAGCAGTTCTTC. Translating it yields CASSIYTSALYNEQFF. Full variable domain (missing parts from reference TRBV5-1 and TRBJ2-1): KAGVTQTPRYLIKTRGQQVTLSCSPISGHRSVSWYQQTPGQGLQFLFEYFSETQRNKGNFPGRFSGRQFSNSRSEMNVSTLELGDSALYLCASSIYTSALYNEQFFGPGTRLTVL.

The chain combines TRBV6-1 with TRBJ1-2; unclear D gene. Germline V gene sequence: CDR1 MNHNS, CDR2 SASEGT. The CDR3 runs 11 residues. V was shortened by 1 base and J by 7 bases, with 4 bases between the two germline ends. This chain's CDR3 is CASSEVGGYTF. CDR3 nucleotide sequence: TGTGCCAGCAGTGAAGTCGGTGGCTACACCTTC.

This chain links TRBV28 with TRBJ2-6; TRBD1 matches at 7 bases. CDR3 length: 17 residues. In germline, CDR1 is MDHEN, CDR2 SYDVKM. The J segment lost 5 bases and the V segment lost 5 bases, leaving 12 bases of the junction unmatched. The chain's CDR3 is CASSTWTGAPRANVLTF. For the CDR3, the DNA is TGTGCCAGCAGTACTTGGACAGGCGCCCCCAGGGCCAACGTCCTGACTTTC.

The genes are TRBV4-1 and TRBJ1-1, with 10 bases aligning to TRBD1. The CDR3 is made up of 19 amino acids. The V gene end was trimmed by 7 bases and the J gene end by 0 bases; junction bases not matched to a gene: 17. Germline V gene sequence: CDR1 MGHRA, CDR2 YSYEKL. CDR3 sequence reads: CASTLTGPGTGVVNTEAFF. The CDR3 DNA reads TGCGCCAGCACTCTAACGGGACCCGGGACAGGGGTGGTGAACACTGAAGCTTTCTTT.

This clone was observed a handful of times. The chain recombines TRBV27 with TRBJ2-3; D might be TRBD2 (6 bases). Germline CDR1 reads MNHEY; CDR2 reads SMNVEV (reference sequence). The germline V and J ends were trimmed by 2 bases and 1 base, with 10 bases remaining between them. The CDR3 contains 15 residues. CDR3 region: CASSLRASGTDTQYF. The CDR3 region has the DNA TGTGCCAGCAGTTTAAGAGCTAGCGGCACAGATACGCAGTATTTT.

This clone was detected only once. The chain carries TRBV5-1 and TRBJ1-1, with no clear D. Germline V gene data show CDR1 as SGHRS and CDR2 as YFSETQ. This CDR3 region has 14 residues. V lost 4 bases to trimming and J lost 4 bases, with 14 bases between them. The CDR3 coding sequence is TGCGCCAGCAGCCCTGACTTTGGAGGCACTGAAGCTTTCTTT. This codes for CASSPDFGGTEAFF.

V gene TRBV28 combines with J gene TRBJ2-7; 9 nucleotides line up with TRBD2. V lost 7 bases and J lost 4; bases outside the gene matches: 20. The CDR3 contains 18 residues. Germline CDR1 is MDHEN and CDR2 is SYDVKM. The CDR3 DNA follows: TGTGCCAGCACCGCTAGCGGGACGGGTACGGCTTGGGCGTACGAGCAGTACTTC. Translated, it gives CASTASGTGTAWAYEQYF.

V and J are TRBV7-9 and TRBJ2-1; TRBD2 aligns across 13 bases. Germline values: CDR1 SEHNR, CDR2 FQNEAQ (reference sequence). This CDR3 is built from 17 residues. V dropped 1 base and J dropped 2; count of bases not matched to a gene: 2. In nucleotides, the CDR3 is TGTGCCAGCAGCTTAGGAGGGACTAGCGGGACCTACAATGAGCAGTTCTTC. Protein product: CASSLGGTSGTYNEQFF.

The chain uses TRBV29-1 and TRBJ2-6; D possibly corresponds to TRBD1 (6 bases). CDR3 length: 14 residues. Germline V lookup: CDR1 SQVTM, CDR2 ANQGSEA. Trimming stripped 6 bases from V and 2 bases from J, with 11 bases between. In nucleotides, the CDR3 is TGCAGCGTCCTACAGGGCACTGGGGCCAACGTCCTGACTTTC. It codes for CSVLQGTGANVLTF.

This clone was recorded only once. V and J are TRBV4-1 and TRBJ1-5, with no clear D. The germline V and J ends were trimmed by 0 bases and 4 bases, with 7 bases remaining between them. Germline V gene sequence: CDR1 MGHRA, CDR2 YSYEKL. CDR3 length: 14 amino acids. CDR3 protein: CASSQDGRNQPQHF. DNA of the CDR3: TGCGCCAGCAGCCAAGATGGCAGGAATCAGCCCCAGCATTTT.

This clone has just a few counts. The CDR3 sequence: CASSVFNYGYTF. The CDR3 region has the DNA TGTGCCAGCAGTGTCTTTAACTATGGCTACACCTTC. The chain combines TRBV2 with TRBJ1-2; no firm D call. This CDR3 has 12 amino acids. Germline V gives CDR1 SNHLY, CDR2 FYNNEI. V was shortened by 4 bases and J by 1 base, with 4 bases between the two germline ends.

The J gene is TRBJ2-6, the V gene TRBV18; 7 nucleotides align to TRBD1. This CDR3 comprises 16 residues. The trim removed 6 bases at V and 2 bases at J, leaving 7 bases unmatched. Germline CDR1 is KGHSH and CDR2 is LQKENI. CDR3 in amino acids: CASSPDRLAGANVLTF. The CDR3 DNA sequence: TGTGCCAGCTCCCCGGACAGGCTGGCTGGGGCCAACGTCCTGACTTTC.

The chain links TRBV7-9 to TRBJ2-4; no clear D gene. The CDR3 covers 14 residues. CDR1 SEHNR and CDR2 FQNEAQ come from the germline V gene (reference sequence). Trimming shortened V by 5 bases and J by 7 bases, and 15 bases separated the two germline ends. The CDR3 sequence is CASSPTLGENIQYF. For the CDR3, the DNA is TGTGCCAGCAGCCCTACGCTAGGAGAGAACATTCAGTACTTC.

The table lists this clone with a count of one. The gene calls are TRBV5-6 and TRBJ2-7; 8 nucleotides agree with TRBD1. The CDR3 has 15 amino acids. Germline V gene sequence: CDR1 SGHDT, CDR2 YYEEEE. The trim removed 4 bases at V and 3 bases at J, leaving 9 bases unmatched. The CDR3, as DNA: TGTGCCAGCAGCCAAACCGACAGGGGCCTCTACGAGCAGTACTTC. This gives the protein CASSQTDRGLYEQYF.

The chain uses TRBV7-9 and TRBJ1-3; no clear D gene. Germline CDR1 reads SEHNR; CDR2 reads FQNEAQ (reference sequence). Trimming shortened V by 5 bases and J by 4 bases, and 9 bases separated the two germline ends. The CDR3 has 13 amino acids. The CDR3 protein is CASSGPSGNTIYF. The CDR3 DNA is TGTGCCAGCAGCGGCCCCTCCGGAAACACCATATATTTT.

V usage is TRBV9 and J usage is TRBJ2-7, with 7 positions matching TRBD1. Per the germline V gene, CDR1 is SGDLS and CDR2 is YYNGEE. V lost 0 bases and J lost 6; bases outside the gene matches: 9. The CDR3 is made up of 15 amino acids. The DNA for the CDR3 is TGTGCCAGCAGCGTAGCCCCCCGGGACAGCTCCGAGCAGTACTTC. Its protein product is CASSVAPRDSSEQYF.

Here the CDR3 reads CASSNIDRGETQYF. CDR3 in DNA: TGTGCCAGCTCAAATATCGACAGGGGAGAGACCCAGTACTTC. The chain links TRBV18 to TRBJ2-5; 8 bases align to TRBD1. This CDR3 spans 14 amino acids. The J segment lost 4 bases and the V segment lost 5 bases, leaving 6 bases of the junction unmatched. The V gene's germline CDR1 is KGHSH and CDR2 LQKENI.

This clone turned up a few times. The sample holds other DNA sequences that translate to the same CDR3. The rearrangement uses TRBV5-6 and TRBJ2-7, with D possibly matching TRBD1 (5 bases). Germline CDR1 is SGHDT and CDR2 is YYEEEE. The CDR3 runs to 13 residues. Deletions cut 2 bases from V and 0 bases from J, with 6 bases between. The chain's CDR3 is CASSFDSSYEQYF. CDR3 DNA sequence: TGTGCCAGCAGCTTTGACAGCTCCTACGAGCAGTACTTC.

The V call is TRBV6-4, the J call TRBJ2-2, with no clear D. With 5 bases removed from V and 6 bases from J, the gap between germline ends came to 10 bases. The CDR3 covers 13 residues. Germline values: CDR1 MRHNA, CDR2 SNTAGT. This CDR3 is CASSLTPAGELFF. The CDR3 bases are TGTGCCAGCAGTCTTACCCCAGCCGGGGAGCTGTTTTTT.